Here is one TCR beta chain with its context. The antigen remains undetermined. PCR involved 60 Vbeta and 13 Jbeta primers. Sequencing used immunoSEQ multiplex PCR; TCRdb keeps in-frame clones, though not all of them. The data hold some 110,000 clones, with 75% to 85% observed a single time. The data originate from a study of cytomegalovirus exposure and HLA in healthy donors. Study-wide results and limits: In a later analysis, productive TCRs from donors in an Asian-associated ancestry cluster reportedly carried fewer N-insertions than the cohort mean.

The CDR3 contains 15 residues. After removal of 5 bases from V and 0 bases from J, the junction contained 6 bases not matched to a gene. The germline V gene has CDR1 SEHNR and CDR2 FQNEAQ (reference sequence). Sequencing was performed on PBMCs. The rearrangement joins TRBV7-9 to TRBJ1-2, with TRBD1 matching over 7 bases. This receptor was obtained from a man between 25 and 39 years old in good health and CMV-seropositive. DNA of the CDR3: TGTGCCAGCAGCCAACAGGGGATCCCTAACTATGGCTACACCTTC. Amino acids: CASSQQGIPNYGYTF.